This T cell receptor beta chain was obtained from a study of tumor and adjacent non-tumor tissue in lung cancer. Whole-study results and caveats: Significantly higher TCR diversity was found in tumor than normal lung.

This clonotype showed up just once. Its antigen is not identified. Relative to the germline gene, one junction end is altered; a read error may explain this. The germline gives CDR1 LGHNA, CDR2 YSLEER. The CDR3 totals 15 residues. This sample's RNA came from whole unsorted tissue. The normal lung tissue was taken more than 3 cm from the tumor edge. The library came from three nested PCR rounds adapted from ARM-PCR protocols. Each CDR3 protein gets one entry after TCRdb re-called the multiplex PCR reads with MiXCR. The data hold about 100,000 distinct CDR3 sequences, with over 55% observed a single time.

V gene TRBV4-3 combines with J gene TRBJ2-3; TRBD2 matches 7 bases. The sequenced sample consisted of distant non-tumor lung tissue. The receptor was isolated from a man aged 25 to 45 with non-small cell lung cancer. CDR3 nucleotides: TGCGCCAGCAGCCTGTCAGCGGGGAGCATAGATACGCAGTATTTT. Translating it yields CASSLSAGSIDTQYF.